A selection of T cell receptor beta chains follows, all from one sample in a study of T cells in Graves' hyperthyroidism and ophthalmopathy. TCRdb ran MiXCR on the multiplex PCR reads and lists one entry per CDR3 protein. This table holds 270,000 or so distinct CDR3 sequences, less than 30% found once. Sequencing was performed on blood. The receptors originated from a middle-aged man with Graves' hyperthyroidism that later progressed to Graves' ophthalmopathy. The CDR3 runs from the conserved cysteine through the conserved F or W. D genes are given only for firm matches. Only part of the rows carry a size: once, few, many, or a class if the clone is expanded.

many	TRBV27	TRBD2	TRBJ2-7	TGTGCCAGCAGTATCCGGGGGGGCTTCTACGAGCAGTACTTC	CASSIRGGFYEQYF
many	TRBV6-5	.	TRBJ2-7	TGTGCCAGCAGTTCACCGAACACTGGCTCCTACGAGCAGTACTTC	CASSSPNTGSYEQYF
.	TRBV7-8	TRBD1	TRBJ1-1	TGTGCCAGCAGCCAACGACAGGGGGGGGGAAACACTGAAGCTTTCTTT	CASSQRQGGGNTEAFF
.	TRBV24-1	.	TRBJ2-5	TGTGCCACCAGTGAAGCAAACCCAGAGACCCAGTACTTC	CATSEANPETQYF
.	TRBV9	.	TRBJ2-7	TGTGCCAGCAGCGCCGCCTCAGGACGGATCTACGAGCAGTACTTC	CASSAASGRIYEQYF
few	TRBV7-9	.	TRBJ1-1	TGTGCCAGCTCGGGGGCTCTTACTGAAGCTTTCTTT	CASSGALTEAFF
many	TRBV6-1	.	TRBJ1-2	TGTGCCAGCAGTGAGCCTAGGACAGCCTCCTATGGCTACACCTTC	CASSEPRTASYGYTF
many	TRBV9	.	TRBJ1-2	TGTGCCAGCAGCCTAGATCAGGACTATGGCTACACCTTC	CASSLDQDYGYTF
many	TRBV20-1	TRBD1	TRBJ2-7	TGCAGTGCTAGAGCCGGGACAGCGAGCTCCTACGAGCAGTACTTC	CSARAGTASSYEQYF
few	TRBV12-3/TRBV12-4	.	TRBJ2-5	TGTGCCAGCCGGAGGTCGGGTGAGACCCAGTACTTC	CASRRSGETQYF
many	TRBV11-2	.	TRBJ1-5	TGTGCCAGCAGCTTAAATCCGGGCAGCAATCAGCCCCAGCATTTT	CASSLNPGSNQPQHF
many	TRBV5-1	TRBD1	TRBJ1-3	TGCGCCAGCAGCTTGGAGGGGGCTGCTGGAAACACCATATATTTT	CASSLEGAAGNTIYF
.	TRBV28	.	TRBJ1-3	TGTGCCAGCAGTCCACTTTTCAGCTCTGGAAACACCATATATTTT	CASSPLFSSGNTIYF
many	TRBV4-1	.	TRBJ1-2	TGCGCCAGCAGCCAAGATCCCGGCCCGAACTATGGCTACACCTTC	CASSQDPGPNYGYTF
many	TRBV29-1	.	TRBJ2-7	TGCAGCGTTGAAGGGACTACTTCGTCCTACGAGCAGTACTTC	CSVEGTTSSYEQYF
many	TRBV10-3	.	TRBJ1-1	TGTGCCATCAGTGGGGCAGGAGGGGACACTGAAGCTTTCTTT	CAISGAGGDTEAFF
.	TRBV27	.	TRBJ1-5	TGTGCCAGCAGGCGGGGGGTCGGCAATCAGCCCCAGCATTTT	CASRRGVGNQPQHF
.	TRBV30	TRBD1	TRBJ2-7	TGTGCCTGGAGTGTGGGGACAGGGAACTACGAGCAGTACTTC	CAWSVGTGNYEQYF
many	TRBV28	.	TRBJ2-6	TGTGCCAGCAGTTTAGCCAGCTCGGGGCGGGCTGGGGCCAACGTCCTGACTTTC	CASSLASSGRAGANVLTF
.	TRBV30	TRBD1	TRBJ2-7	TGTGCCTGGACAAGGGGACAGCTGGGGCACGAGCAGTACTTC	CAWTRGQLGHEQYF
.	TRBV30	TRBD2	TRBJ2-1	TGTGCCTGGACAAAATTAGCGGGAGGAAGGGGAAAAGGCAATGAGCAGTTCTTC	CAWTKLAGGRGKGNEQFF
many	TRBV19	.	TRBJ1-5	TGTGCCAGTAATACAATATTCCCCTCGAATCAGCCCCAGCATTTT	CASNTIFPSNQPQHF
.	TRBV6-5	.	TRBJ2-7	TGTGCCAGCAGCTACGACGGACAGCACTACGAGCAGTACTTC	CASSYDGQHYEQYF
.	TRBV6-2/TRBV6-3	.	TRBJ1-1	TGTGCCAGCAGTTACACCCCCTGGGGGGATGGCACTGAAGCTTTCTTT	CASSYTPWGDGTEAFF
few	TRBV20-1	.	TRBJ1-1	TGCAGTGCTTTCGGGCTGAACACTGAAGCTTTCTTT	CSAFGLNTEAFF